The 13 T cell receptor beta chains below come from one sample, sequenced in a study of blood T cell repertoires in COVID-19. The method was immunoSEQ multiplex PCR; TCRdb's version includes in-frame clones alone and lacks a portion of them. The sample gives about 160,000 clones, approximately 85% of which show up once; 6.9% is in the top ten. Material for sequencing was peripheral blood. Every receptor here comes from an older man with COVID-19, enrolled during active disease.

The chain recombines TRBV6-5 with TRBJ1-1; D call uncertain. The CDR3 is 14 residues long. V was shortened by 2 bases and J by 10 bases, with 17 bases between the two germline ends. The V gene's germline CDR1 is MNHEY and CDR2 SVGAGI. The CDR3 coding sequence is TGTGCCAGCAGTTACAATACAGCCCTACCGCGAGCTTTCTTT. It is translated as CASSYNTALPRAFF.

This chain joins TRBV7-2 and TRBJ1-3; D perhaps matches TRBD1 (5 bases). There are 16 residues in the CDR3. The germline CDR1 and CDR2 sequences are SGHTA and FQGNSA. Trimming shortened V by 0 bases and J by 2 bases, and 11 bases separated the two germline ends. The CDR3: CASSLAGGFTGNTIYF. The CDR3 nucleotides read TGTGCCAGCAGCTTAGCCGGGGGATTTACTGGAAACACCATATATTTT.

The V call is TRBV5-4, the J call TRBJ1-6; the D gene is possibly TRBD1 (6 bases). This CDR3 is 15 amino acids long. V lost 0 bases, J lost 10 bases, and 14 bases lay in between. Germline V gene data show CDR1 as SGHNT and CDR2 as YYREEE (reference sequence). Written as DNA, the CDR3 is TGTGCCAGCAGCTTGGATTTGTCAGGGGAATCACCCCTCCACTTT. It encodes CASSLDLSGESPLHF.

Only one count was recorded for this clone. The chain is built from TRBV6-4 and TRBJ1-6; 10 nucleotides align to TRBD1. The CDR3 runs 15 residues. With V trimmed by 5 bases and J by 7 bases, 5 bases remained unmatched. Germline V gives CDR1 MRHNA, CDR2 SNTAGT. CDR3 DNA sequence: TGTGCCAGCAGTAAGGGACAGGGGTGGAATTCACCCCTCCACTTT. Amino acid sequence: CASSKGQGWNSPLHF.

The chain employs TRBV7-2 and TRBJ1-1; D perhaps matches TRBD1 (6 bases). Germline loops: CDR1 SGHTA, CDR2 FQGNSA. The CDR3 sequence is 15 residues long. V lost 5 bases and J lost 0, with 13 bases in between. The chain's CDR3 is CASSPRQVLNTEAFF. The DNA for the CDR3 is TGTGCCAGCAGCCCGCGACAGGTCCTGAACACTGAAGCTTTCTTT.

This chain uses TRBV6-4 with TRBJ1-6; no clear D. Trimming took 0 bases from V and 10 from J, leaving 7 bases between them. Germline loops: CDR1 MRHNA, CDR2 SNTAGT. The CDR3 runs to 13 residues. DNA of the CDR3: TGTGCCAGCAGTGACTCGACTAACTCACCCCTCCACTTT. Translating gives CASSDSTNSPLHF.

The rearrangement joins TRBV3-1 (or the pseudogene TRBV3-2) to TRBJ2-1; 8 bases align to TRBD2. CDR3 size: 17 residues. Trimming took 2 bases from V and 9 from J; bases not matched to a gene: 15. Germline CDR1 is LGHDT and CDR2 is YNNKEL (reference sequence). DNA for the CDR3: TGTGCCAGCAGCCAATCCGGGGGGGTCCTTGGTAGCGGTGAGCAGTTCTTC. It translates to CASSQSGGVLGSGEQFF.

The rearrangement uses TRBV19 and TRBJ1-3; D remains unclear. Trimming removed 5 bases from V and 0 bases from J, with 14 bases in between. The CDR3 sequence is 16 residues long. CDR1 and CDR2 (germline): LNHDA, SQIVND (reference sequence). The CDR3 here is CASSALRGSSGNTIYF. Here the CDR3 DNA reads TGTGCCAGTAGTGCCTTGCGCGGCAGCTCTGGAAACACCATATATTTT.

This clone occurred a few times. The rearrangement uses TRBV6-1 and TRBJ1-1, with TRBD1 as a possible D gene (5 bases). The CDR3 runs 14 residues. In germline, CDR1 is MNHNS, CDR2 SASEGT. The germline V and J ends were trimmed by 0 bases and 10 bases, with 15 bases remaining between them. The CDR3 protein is CASSEAIGRQGAFF. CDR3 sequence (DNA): TGTGCCAGCAGTGAAGCGATCGGGAGGCAGGGAGCTTTCTTT.

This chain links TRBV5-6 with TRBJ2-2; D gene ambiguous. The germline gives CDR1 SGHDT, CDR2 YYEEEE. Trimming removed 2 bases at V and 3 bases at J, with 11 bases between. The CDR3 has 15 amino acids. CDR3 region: CASSFYPGHTGELFF. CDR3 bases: TGTGCCAGCAGCTTCTATCCGGGTCACACCGGGGAGCTGTTTTTT.

The CDR3 DNA reads TGTGCCAGCAGCCAAGATTCCAAGCGGGGGGCGCCGAACACCGGGGAGCTGTTTTTT. Its translation: CASSQDSKRGAPNTGELFF. V gene TRBV4-2 combines with J gene TRBJ2-2, with 9 bases identical to TRBD2. This CDR3 contains 19 residues. With 0 bases clipped from V and 0 bases from J, the junction kept 8 bases outside the gene matches. From germline, CDR1 is LGHNA and CDR2 YNFKEQ.

CDR3 nucleotides: TGTGCCAGCAGCTTATCCTCCCCCTACGAGCAGTACTTC. Translating gives CASSLSSPYEQYF. V is TRBV11-3 and J is TRBJ2-7; no clear D. Looked up from germline, CDR1 is SGHNT and CDR2 is YENEEA. Trimming removed 2 bases from V and 2 bases from J, with 7 bases in between. The CDR3 has 13 amino acids. The variable domain in full, with the rest retrieved from reference TRBV11-3 and TRBJ2-7, is EAGVVQSPRYKIIEKKQPVAFWCNPISGHNTLYWYLQNLGQGPELLIRYENEEAVDDSQLPKDRFSAERLKGVDSTLKIQPAELGDSAVYLCASSLSSPYEQYFGPGTRLTVT.

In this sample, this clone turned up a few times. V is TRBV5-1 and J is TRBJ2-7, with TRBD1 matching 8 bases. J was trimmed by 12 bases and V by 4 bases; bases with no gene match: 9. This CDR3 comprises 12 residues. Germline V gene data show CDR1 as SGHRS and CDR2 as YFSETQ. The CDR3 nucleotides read TGCGCCAGCAGCCCCGGACAGGGCCCGACGTACTTC. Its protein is CASSPGQGPTYF.